The rows below give T cell receptor beta chains drawn from one sample of a study of blood T cell repertoires in COVID-19. Here immunoSEQ multiplex PCR was the method, and the copy in TCRdb shows in-frame clones only, minus some. The table shows approximately 170,000 clones, with about 89% occurring only once. Sequencing input: PBMCs or T cells enriched from blood (not recorded which). These receptors were obtained from a woman aged 18-30 years who had recovered from COVID-19. Both conserved end residues are part of each CDR3. The D gene is left open where the match is weak. Size is omitted from some rows. Given values are once, few, many or a class for expanded clones.

CASHRYGYTF TGTGCCAGCCACAGGTATGGCTACACCTTC TRBJ1-2 - TRBV9 -
CASSEGGSGTDTQYF TGTGCCAGCAGTGAGGGAGGGAGCGGCACAGATACGCAGTATTTT TRBJ2-3 TRBD2 TRBV6-1 -
CASPPSGFSGRGVTDTQYF TGTGCCAGCCCTCCCTCGGGGTTCTCTGGGCGGGGGGTCACAGATACGCAGTATTTT TRBJ2-3 TRBD2 TRBV28 -
CASSLGGLYNSPLHF TGTGCCAGCAGCTTAGGAGGACTTTATAATTCACCCCTCCACTTT TRBJ1-6 - TRBV11-2 -
CASGPSDGSQLDTQYF TGTGCCAGCGGTCCGAGTGACGGGAGTCAACTAGATACGCAGTATTTT TRBJ2-3 - TRBV28 -
CASSRTSGSWNEQFF TGTGCCAGCAGCCGGACTAGCGGGAGTTGGAATGAGCAGTTCTTC TRBJ2-1 TRBD2 TRBV11-3 -
CASSLEGARRGEQYF TGTGCCAGCAGCTTAGAGGGGGCGCGAAGGGGCGAGCAGTACTTC TRBJ2-7 - TRBV11-2 -
CASSPRCWRAGDKSGRAVSEQFF TGTGCCAGCTCACCACGTTGTTGGAGGGCGGGGGACAAAAGCGGGAGGGCCGTTAGTGAGCAGTTCTTC TRBJ2-1 TRBD2 TRBV18 -
CASSQARRGYYGYTF TGTGCCAGCAGCCAAGCTAGGCGCGGGTACTATGGCTACACCTTC TRBJ1-2 - TRBV3-1/TRBV3-2 -
CASSRAPGGVWTDTQYF TGTGCCAGCAGCCGAGCCCCAGGGGGCGTTTGGACAGATACGCAGTATTTT TRBJ2-3 TRBD1 TRBV5-6 -
CASINRGYEQYF TGTGCCAGCATCAACAGGGGTTACGAGCAGTACTTC TRBJ2-7 TRBD1 TRBV5-8 -
CASSELARMVTDTQYF TGTGCCAGCAGTGAACTCGCCAGGATGGTAACAGATACGCAGTATTTT TRBJ2-3 - TRBV6-1 -
CASSPTGTGLNEQYF TGTGCCAGCAGTCCCACCGGGACAGGGTTAAACGAGCAGTACTTC TRBJ2-7 TRBD1 TRBV28 -
CASSYGGRPPRGANVLTF TGTGCCAGCAGTTATGGGGGCAGGCCCCCTAGGGGGGCCAACGTCCTGACTTTC TRBJ2-6 - TRBV6-2/TRBV6-3 once
CASSQSPSNEQFF TGCGCCAGCAGCCAGTCTCCGAGCAATGAGCAGTTCTTC TRBJ2-1 - TRBV4-1 once
CASSHLLGGLAGGEQFF TGTGCCAGCAGCCATCTACTTGGGGGACTAGCGGGAGGGGAGCAGTTCTTC TRBJ2-1 TRBD2 TRBV28 -